This TCR beta chain originates from a study of T-cell memory formation after mild COVID-19. TCRdb used MiXCR to reprocess the 5' RACE reads, holding one entry per CDR3 protein. Of more than 450,000 distinct CDR3 sequences in the sample, approximately 19% were seen once. The CDR3 is 16 amino acids. V was trimmed by 5 bases and J by 5 bases, leaving 21 bases between them. Sequencing was done on a sample of PBMCs or a T cell subset sorted from them (not recorded which). The J gene is TRBJ2-5, the V gene TRBV12-3 or TRBV12-4; perhaps TRBD1 as D (6 bases). This clonotype was obtained from an adult woman who had mild COVID-19 (a few samples of this study predate the infection). Cell type and time point are not known. The CDR3 coding sequence is TGTGCCAGCAGTACCGATTGGGGGCGAATCGGTGAGACCCAGTACTTC. Its translation is CASSTDWGRIGETQYF.